Following are 27 T cell receptor beta chains from one sample sequenced in a study of post-analysis software for immune sequencing data. Findings and caveats of the study: Comparison of patients with controls showed five TRBV segments more frequent in patients, TRBV5-6, TRBV5-1 and TRBV20-1 among them.

Unique molecular identifiers were carried by the TCR beta cDNA libraries. MiXCR, applied by TCRdb to the PCR reads, yields one record per CDR3 protein. Of hundreds of thousands of distinct CDR3 sequences listed, roughly 58% are singletons. Antigens of these TCRs are unknown. The source material was blood. These receptors were obtained from a girl aged 10 to 17 with multiple sclerosis.

The chain's CDR3 is CASSLVRPGQAEQFF. DNA of the CDR3: TGTGCCAGCAGCTTAGTAAGGCCTGGACAGGCCGAGCAGTTCTTC. The V call is TRBV7-9, the J call TRBJ2-7, with 7 positions matching TRBD1. The better agreement between TRBJ2-1 and the DNA end casts doubt on the J call. CDR1 is SEHNR and CDR2 is FQNEAQ in the germline V gene (reference sequence). The CDR3 loop spans 15 amino acids.

The chain carries TRBV7-9 and TRBJ1-2, with D possibly matching TRBD1 (5 bases). CDR3 size: 14 residues. The V and J ends lost 4 bases and 7 bases respectively, with 16 bases between them. Germline CDR1 and CDR2: SEHNR and FQNEAQ (reference sequence). CDR3 coding DNA: TGTGCCAGCAGCTCACCACAGGTTGTGCGTGGCTACACCTTC. Protein sequence: CASSSPQVVRGYTF.

This clonotype occurred once. The germline gene is not matched at one end of the junction; a read error may be the cause. CDR3 loop: CANSSGQALRGYTF. Written as DNA, the CDR3 is TGTGCCAACAGTTCTGGACAGGCTCTGCGGGGCTACACCTTC. The V call is TRBV12-3 or TRBV12-4, the J call TRBJ1-2; the match to TRBD1 covers 7 bases. The CDR3 is 14 amino acids.

V usage is TRBV20-1 and J usage is TRBJ2-1; 8 positions agree with TRBD1. V lost 1 base and J lost 4; bases outside the gene matches: 15. The CDR3 totals 18 residues. CDR1 and CDR2 from the germline V gene are DFQATT and SNEGSKA (reference sequence). CDR3 nucleotide sequence: TGCAGTGCTAGAGGAATCGCAACCGGGACAGGAGATTACAATGAGCAGTTCTTC. It translates to CSARGIATGTGDYNEQFF.

Only one count was recorded for this clonotype. The chain links TRBV5-1 to TRBJ1-1; D is perhaps TRBD1 (5 bases). The V gene lost 5 bases and the J gene lost 1 base, with 12 bases spanning the gap. CDR3 length equals 14 residues. In germline, CDR1 is SGHRS, CDR2 YFSETQ. The CDR3: CASRPGTPNTEAFF. DNA of the CDR3: TGCGCCAGCAGACCCGGGACGCCGAACACTGAAGCTTTCTTT.

The chain is built from TRBV9 and TRBJ2-5; 8 bases match TRBD2. V lost 3 bases and J lost 11; bases outside the gene matches: 12. The CDR3 totals 14 residues. CDR1 and CDR2 from the germline V gene are SGDLS and YYNGEE. Here the CDR3 reads CASSERLASREQYF. In nucleotides, the CDR3 is TGTGCCAGCAGCGAGCGACTAGCGTCCCGAGAGCAGTACTTC.

Concerning this clonotype: At one end, the junction sequence differs from germline, possibly due to a read error. The chain is built from TRBV20-1 and TRBJ2-5; D unclear. Germline lookup yields CDR1 DFQATT and CDR2 SNEGSKA (reference sequence). The CDR3 has 10 residues. The DNA of the CDR3 is TGCAGTGCTCGAAAAGAGATCCAGTACTTC. It yields the protein CSARKEIQYF.

V usage is TRBV13 and J usage is TRBJ2-7; 11 bases map to TRBD1. V lost 5 bases, J lost 6 bases, and 9 bases stayed unmatched. Germline-derived CDR1 and CDR2 are PRHDT and FYEKMQ (reference sequence). The CDR3 contains 15 residues. In DNA form, the CDR3 reads TGTGCCAGCAGCCCACAGGGGACAGGGGGATCCGAGCAGTACTTC. This translates into CASSPQGTGGSEQYF. Full variable domain (missing parts from reference TRBV13 and TRBJ2-7): AAGVIQSPRHLIKEKRETATLKCYPIPRHDTVYWYQQGPGQDPQFLISFYEKMQSDKGSIPDRFSAQQFSDYHSELNMSSLELGDSALYFCASSPQGTGGSEQYFGPGTRLTVT.

This clonotype has a single count. The chain has TRBV4-2 and TRBJ2-7, with 13 bases matching TRBD2. Near its end, the DNA agrees better with TRBJ2-5, so the J call may be wrong. This CDR3 has 16 amino acids. The germline gives CDR1 LGHNA, CDR2 YNFKEQ. The CDR3, as DNA: TGTGCCAGCAGCACCAGTGGGACTAGCGGGGTGAAGACCCAGTACTTC. It codes for CASSTSGTSGVKTQYF.

The chain combines TRBV5-1 with TRBJ2-1, with D perhaps matching TRBD1 (7 bases). CDR1 and CDR2 from the germline V gene are SGHRS and YFSETQ. The CDR3 runs to 18 residues. V was trimmed by 4 bases and J by 7 bases, leaving 27 bases between them. The CDR3 DNA reads as TGCGCCAGCAGCGCAGGGGGGTACAGGGGACCCCTTTGGAATGAGCAGTTCTTC. Translation gives CASSAGGYRGPLWNEQFF.

The J gene is TRBJ2-7, the V gene TRBV29-1, with a possible D match to TRBD1 (6 bases). V was clipped by 0 bases and J by 3 bases, with 12 bases between them. Germline CDR1 is SQVTM and CDR2 is ANQGSEA. The CDR3 loop spans 14 amino acids. The CDR3 loop is CSVEDITQGYEQYF. For the CDR3, the DNA is TGCAGCGTTGAAGACATTACACAGGGCTACGAGCAGTACTTC.

As DNA, the CDR3 is TGCAGTGTAAGCTCGCCGCGGGGTAGCGGGATTCAGCAGTACTTC. Translating it yields CSVSSPRGSGIQQYF. The rearrangement uses TRBV20-1 and TRBJ2-7; 8 bases agree with TRBD2. The CDR3 contains 15 residues. Germline V CDR1 and CDR2: DFQATT, SNEGSKA (reference sequence). Trimming took 7 bases from V and 8 from J; bases not matched to a gene: 19.

Ten or more counts support this clonotype. The chain uses TRBV14 and TRBJ2-1; D is ambiguous. Germline V gene data show CDR1 as SGHDN and CDR2 as FVKESK. The CDR3 totals 17 residues. The V end was cut by 4 bases, the J end by 0 bases, with 16 bases between. The CDR3 loop reads CASSLALRRISYNEQFF. The CDR3 region has the DNA TGTGCCAGCAGCCTCGCCCTACGGCGGATCTCCTACAATGAGCAGTTCTTC.

The chain couples TRBV7-6 to TRBJ2-3, with TRBD2 matching over 15 bases. CDR3 length: 17 residues. The V and J ends lost 5 bases and 1 base, in that order; junction bases with no gene match: 4. Germline V lookup: CDR1 SGHVS, CDR2 FNYEAQ. CDR3 nucleotides: TGTGCCAGCAGCCAAGGACTAGCGGGGGGGGGCACAGATACGCAGTATTTT. Its translation is CASSQGLAGGGTDTQYF.

This chain joins TRBV7-9 and TRBJ2-1; 11 bases are a match to TRBD1. The CDR3 runs to 16 residues. V dropped 4 bases and J dropped 6; count of bases not matched to a gene: 8. Germline CDR1 and CDR2: SEHNR and FQNEAQ (reference sequence). In nucleotides, the CDR3 is TGTGCCAGCAGCTCCGGGACAGGGGGAAAAGGCAATGAGCAGTTCTTC. Translated: CASSSGTGGKGNEQFF.

The J gene is TRBJ1-2, the V gene TRBV6-1; TRBD1 agrees at 10 bases. Trimming removed 3 bases from V and 4 bases from J; junction bases left unmatched: 11. Germline values: CDR1 MNHNS, CDR2 SASEGT. The CDR3 length is 17 residues. CDR3: CASSDRDRGWLIYGYTF. CDR3 sequence (DNA): TGTGCCAGCAGTGACCGGGACAGGGGTTGGCTCATCTATGGCTACACCTTC.

The chain employs TRBV24-1 and TRBJ2-3; D is perhaps TRBD1 (5 bases). The CDR3 loop spans 14 amino acids. Trimming removed 6 bases at V and 2 bases at J, with 11 bases between. Per the germline V gene, CDR1 is KGHDR and CDR2 is SFDVKD. CDR3: CATSSAGNTDTQYF. The CDR3 DNA is TGTGCCACCAGTTCGGCAGGGAACACAGATACGCAGTATTTT.

The rearrangement joins TRBV5-1 to TRBJ1-2; no definite D call. V was pared by 0 bases and J by 5 bases, with 11 bases between. The CDR3 has 14 amino acids. Germline loops: CDR1 SGHRS, CDR2 YFSETQ. The CDR3 nucleotides read TGCGCCAGCAGCTTGGCCGGGCCGGAGTATGGCTACACCTTC. This sequence encodes CASSLAGPEYGYTF.

The CDR3 loop is CASSPLPGQLSETQYF. The CDR3 DNA sequence: TGTGCCAGCTCACCATTACCGGGACAGCTTTCGGAGACCCAGTACTTC. This chain links TRBV18 with TRBJ2-4, with 7 bases fitting TRBD1. The J call is in doubt because the DNA end fits TRBJ2-5 better. The germline V gene encodes CDR1 KGHSH and CDR2 LQKENI. This CDR3 is built from 16 residues.

Only a few counts were recorded for this clonotype. The J gene is TRBJ1-2, the V gene TRBV7-9; tentatively, D is TRBD1 (5 bases). V lost 0 bases and J 4 bases, leaving 12 bases between the germline ends. Germline V gene data show CDR1 as SEHNR and CDR2 as FQNEAQ (reference sequence). The CDR3 has 15 amino acids. As DNA, the CDR3 is TGTGCCAGCAGCTTAGCTGGAGGGGAGGTCTATGGCTACACCTTC. Encoded protein: CASSLAGGEVYGYTF.

V gene TRBV5-1 combines with J gene TRBJ2-5; 11 bases match TRBD1. CDR1 and CDR2 from the germline V gene are SGHRS and YFSETQ. Unmatched junction bases numbered 5, after V lost 3 bases and J lost 1 base. The CDR3 has 16 residues. This CDR3 reads CASSSTGTGGQETQYF. CDR3 nucleotides: TGCGCCAGCAGCTCGACCGGGACAGGGGGCCAAGAGACCCAGTACTTC.

The J gene is TRBJ2-7, the V gene TRBV20-1, with a weak D call TRBD2 (7 bases). Per the germline V gene, CDR1 is DFQATT and CDR2 is SNEGSKA (reference sequence). V lost 4 bases, J lost 0 bases, and 13 bases lay in between. The CDR3 has 14 amino acids. DNA for the CDR3: TGCAGTGCTATTGCGGGGGCGATCTCCTACGAGCAGTACTTC. Encoded protein: CSAIAGAISYEQYF.

The sample holds a few counts of this clonotype. V is TRBV6-6 and J is TRBJ2-7; TRBD2 matches at 13 bases. The germline V gene has CDR1 MNHNY and CDR2 SVGAGI (reference sequence). This CDR3 has 14 amino acids. V was pared by 6 bases and J by 3 bases, with 2 bases of the junction left unmatched. CDR3 sequence: CASRTSGGNYEQYF. The CDR3 nucleotides read TGTGCCAGCAGGACTAGCGGGGGGAACTACGAGCAGTACTTC.

This clonotype has just a few counts. The V gene is TRBV29-1, the J gene TRBJ2-4; D possibly matches TRBD1 or TRBD2 (6 bases each). The DNA end is more similar to TRBJ2-7, so the J call may be wrong. Germline V lookup: CDR1 SQVTM, CDR2 ANQGSEA. The CDR3 has 15 residues. In nucleotides, the CDR3 is TGCAGCGTTGAAGATCGGAGGGGGAACCTAGGCGAGCAGTACTTC. Amino acid sequence: CSVEDRRGNLGEQYF.

The chain employs TRBV3-1 and TRBJ2-5; D not certain. Germline assignment: CDR1 LGHDT and CDR2 YNNKEL (reference sequence). Trimming pared 0 bases from V and 0 bases from J, leaving 11 bases between. CDR3 length: 16 residues. CDR3 nucleotide sequence: TGTGCCAGCAGCCAAGATCCCGCAGGTCACCAAGAGACCCAGTACTTC. As protein: CASSQDPAGHQETQYF.

Only a few counts were recorded for this clonotype. This chain links TRBV13 with TRBJ1-1; a weak D match, TRBD1 (5 bases). Germline V gives CDR1 PRHDT, CDR2 FYEKMQ (reference sequence). V dropped 1 base and J dropped 1 base, with 13 bases sitting between them. This CDR3 region has 16 residues. CDR3 DNA sequence: TGTGCCAGCAGCTTAGCGATACCGGGGACGAACACTGAAGCTTTCTTT. Translation gives CASSLAIPGTNTEAFF.

The chain links TRBV29-1 to TRBJ2-1; 9 nucleotides line up with TRBD1. CDR3 size: 14 residues. V shed 4 bases, J shed 8 bases, and the junction held 9 bases outside the gene matches. From germline, CDR1 is SQVTM and CDR2 ANQGSEA. For the CDR3, the DNA is TGCAGCGTTGGACCCCACAGGGGGCGGGATGAGCAGTTCTTC. Protein product: CSVGPHRGRDEQFF.